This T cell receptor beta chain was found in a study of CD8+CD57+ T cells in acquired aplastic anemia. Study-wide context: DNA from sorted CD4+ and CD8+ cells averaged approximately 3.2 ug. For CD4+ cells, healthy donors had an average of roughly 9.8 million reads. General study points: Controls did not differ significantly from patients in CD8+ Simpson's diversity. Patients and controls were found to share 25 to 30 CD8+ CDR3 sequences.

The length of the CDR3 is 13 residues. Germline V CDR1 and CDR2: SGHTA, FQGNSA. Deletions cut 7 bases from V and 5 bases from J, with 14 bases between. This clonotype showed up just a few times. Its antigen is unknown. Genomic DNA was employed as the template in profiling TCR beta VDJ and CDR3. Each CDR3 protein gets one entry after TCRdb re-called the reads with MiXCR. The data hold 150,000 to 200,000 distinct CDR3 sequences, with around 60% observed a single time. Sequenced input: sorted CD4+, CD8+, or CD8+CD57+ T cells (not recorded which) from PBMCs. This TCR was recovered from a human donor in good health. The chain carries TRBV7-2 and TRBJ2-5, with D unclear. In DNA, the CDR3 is TGTGCCAGCACTCGGGTAGCCAGCGAGACCCAGTACTTC. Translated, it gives CASTRVASETQYF.